Following are 14 T cell receptor beta chains from one sample sequenced in a study of chemoradiotherapy in HPV16-positive cancers. Assay: immunoSEQ multiplex PCR; the TCRdb copy retains only in-frame clones and omits some. The table has approximately 5,400 clones, 70% to 90% seen once. Specimen: tumor tissue, collected from a patient who underwent chemoradiotherapy. The receptors derive from a human donor with HPV-associated anogenital cancer.

The rearrangement joins TRBV28 to TRBJ2-3; tentatively, D is TRBD2 (5 bases). The CDR3 runs to 14 residues. Germline CDR1 and CDR2: MDHEN and SYDVKM. V was pared by 4 bases and J by 8 bases, with 16 bases between. The CDR3 reads CASSSEDLKGTQYF. CDR3 nucleotides: TGTGCCAGCAGTTCCGAGGACTTAAAGGGTACGCAGTATTTT.

The J gene is TRBJ2-5, the V gene TRBV11-1, with TRBD2 identical over 7 bases. V dropped 6 bases and J dropped 11; count of bases not matched to a gene: 6. Germline V CDR1 and CDR2: SGHAT, FQDESV (reference sequence). This CDR3 has 11 amino acids. The CDR3 coding sequence is TGTGCCAGCAGTCTAAGCGGGGAGCAGTACTTC. Translating it yields CASSLSGEQYF.

The chain couples TRBV28 to TRBJ2-5, with TRBD1 matching over 10 bases. The J call may be in error: the DNA end matches TRBJ2-7 better. CDR3 size: 15 residues. The germline V gene encodes CDR1 MDHEN and CDR2 SYDVKM. The CDR3 here is CASTSPGTGVSEQYF. CDR3 bases: TGTGCCAGCACCTCCCCCGGGACAGGGGTAAGCGAGCAGTACTTC.

The chain carries TRBV6-5 and TRBJ1-6, with D unresolved. This CDR3 region has 15 residues. Germline V lookup: CDR1 MNHEY, CDR2 SVGAGI. V was cut by 0 bases and J by 6 bases, with 9 bases left in between. The CDR3 sequence is CASSYSAALNSPLHF. CDR3 nucleotides: TGTGCCAGCAGTTACTCAGCTGCCCTTAATTCACCCCTCCACTTT.

The chain employs TRBV14 and TRBJ2-7; a possible D gene is TRBD1 (6 bases). Trimming stripped 1 base from V and 3 bases from J, with 10 bases between. The CDR3 contains 14 residues. Germline CDR1 is SGHDN and CDR2 is FVKESK. The CDR3 protein is CASSQGQGFYEQYF. The DNA of the CDR3 is TGTGCCAGCAGCCAAGGCCAGGGGTTCTACGAGCAGTACTTC.

The V call is TRBV5-1, the J call TRBJ2-3, with 7 bases aligning to TRBD2. The J segment lost 0 bases and the V segment lost 0 bases, leaving 7 bases of the junction unmatched. CDR1 is SGHRS and CDR2 is YFSETQ in the germline V gene. CDR3 length: 17 amino acids. CDR3 loop: CASSLGLADLSTDTQYF. DNA for the CDR3: TGCGCCAGCAGCTTGGGCCTAGCGGACTTAAGCACAGATACGCAGTATTTT.

The chain couples TRBV27 to TRBJ2-5; no clear D. The end of the DNA is better explained by TRBJ2-7, so the J call may be wrong. This CDR3 is 13 amino acids long. Germline V lookup: CDR1 MNHEY, CDR2 SMNVEV (reference sequence). CDR3: CASSLTSTYEQYF. CDR3 nucleotide sequence: TGTGCCAGCAGTTTGACAAGCACCTACGAGCAGTACTTC.

The gene calls are TRBV18 and TRBJ2-6; D remains unclear. The CDR3 contains 17 residues. Germline V gives CDR1 KGHSH, CDR2 LQKENI. Trimming stripped 3 bases from V and 11 bases from J, with 23 bases between. The CDR3 DNA reads TGTGCCAGCTCACCTCAGGTTGTGGGGTTAGGCTCGTACGTCCTGACTTTC. It specifies CASSPQVVGLGSYVLTF.

This sequence joins TRBV6-5 and TRBJ1-1, with D perhaps TRBD1 (5 bases). The CDR3 sequence is 13 residues long. The ends were cut back, 5 bases at V and 4 bases at J, with 11 bases in the middle. CDR1 and CDR2 (germline): MNHEY, SVGAGI. The CDR3 DNA follows: TGTGCCAGCAGTCGGGGCGGGGTCACTGAAGCTTTCTTT. This encodes CASSRGGVTEAFF.

The V gene is TRBV19, the J gene TRBJ2-5, with D tentatively TRBD1 (6 bases). The CDR3 is 13 residues long. Germline CDR1 reads LNHDA; CDR2 reads SQIVND (reference sequence). Between the trimmed V and J ends, which lost 5 bases and 3 bases, there was a span of 10 bases. The CDR3, as DNA: TGTGCCAGTAGTTTTCCAGGGGAAGAGACCCAGTACTTC. This codes for CASSFPGEETQYF.

The table lists this clone with a count of one. The chain has TRBV2 and TRBJ2-4; 7 nucleotides match TRBD1. Germline-derived CDR1 and CDR2 are SNHLY and FYNNEI. V was clipped by 6 bases and J by 7 bases; unmatched bases: 6. This CDR3 spans 13 amino acids. The CDR3 DNA reads TGTGCCAGCAGGGGAACAGGGGCGAACATTCAGTACTTC. It codes for CASRGTGANIQYF.

Here the CDR3 reads CASSFGGATPQETQYF. CDR3 sequence (DNA): TGCGCCAGCAGCTTCGGGGGGGCTACACCCCAAGAGACCCAGTACTTC. This chain joins TRBV5-1 and TRBJ2-5, with 8 bases identical to TRBD2. The CDR3 extends over 16 amino acids. Germline assignment: CDR1 SGHRS and CDR2 YFSETQ. J was trimmed by 1 base and V by 2 bases; bases with no gene match: 7.

The gene calls are TRBV4-3 and TRBJ2-3; possibly TRBD1 or TRBD2 for D (5 bases each). The CDR3 is made up of 13 amino acids. CDR1 is LGHNA and CDR2 is YSLEER in the germline V gene. The V end was cut by 1 base, the J end by 11 bases, with 13 bases between. CDR3 residues: CASSQVEGLGQYF. DNA of the CDR3: TGCGCCAGCAGCCAAGTCGAGGGGCTGGGGCAGTATTTT.

The CDR3 sequence: CASSLAGTASYEQYF. CDR3 nucleotide sequence: TGTGCCAGCAGTTTAGCCGGGACTGCATCCTACGAGCAGTACTTC. The rearrangement links TRBV27 to TRBJ2-7; D might be TRBD2 (6 bases). V was cut by 2 bases and J by 1 base, with 12 bases left in between. Germline CDR1 is MNHEY and CDR2 is SMNVEV (reference sequence). This CDR3 region has 15 residues.